This T cell receptor beta chain was recorded in a study of blood T cell repertoires in COVID-19. Turning to the study itself: From T cells, B-cell-depleted T cells, or PBMCs came the material, which was cDNA or gDNA.

The germline V gene has CDR1 MDHEN and CDR2 SYDVKM. The CDR3 covers 15 residues. The junction had 21 bases not matched to a gene; V was cut back by 6 bases and J by 16 bases. Produced via immunoSEQ multiplex PCR; TCRdb's table is partial and in-frame only. The sample yields approximately 66,000 clones, 85% to 90% seen once. This receptor was identified in a man between 45 and 60 years old with active COVID-19. The sequencing input was peripheral blood. The chain has TRBV28 and TRBJ2-1; 7 bases fit TRBD2. In DNA, the CDR3 is TGTGCCAGCAGGTTGCTGACGGGAGGTAGGACGAGATTTTTCTTC. It is translated as CASRLLTGGRTRFFF.